These 11 T cell receptor beta chains came from one sample sequenced in a study of T cells in Graves' hyperthyroidism and ophthalmopathy. The CDR3 regions of TCR beta were amplified from RNA transcripts. HTBI primers drove first-round RT-PCR of the TCR CDR3. One entry per CDR3 protein, called by TCRdb with MiXCR from the multiplex PCR reads. Of roughly 400,000 distinct CDR3 sequences detected, just under 25% appear once; the ten largest clones hold about 70%. The sample taken for sequencing was blood. The origin of the receptors is a man aged 50-60 years with Graves' hyperthyroidism.

The V and J genes are TRBV19 and TRBJ1-2; 10 nucleotides match TRBD1. Germline loops: CDR1 LNHDA, CDR2 SQIVND (reference sequence). J was trimmed by 8 bases and V by 7 bases; bases with no gene match: 13. The CDR3 extends over 15 amino acids. The CDR3 is CASKGFLGQGEGYTF. Written as DNA, the CDR3 is TGTGCCAGTAAAGGGTTTCTAGGACAGGGGGAAGGCTACACCTTC.

This clonotype has at least ten counts. The V call is TRBV11-2, the J call TRBJ1-1; no reliable D call. This CDR3 has 12 residues. Trimming shortened V by 0 bases and J by 11 bases, and 10 bases separated the two germline ends. Germline CDR1 and CDR2: SGHAT and FQNNGV. This CDR3 reads CASSLDSGTAFF. CDR3 in DNA: TGTGCCAGCAGCTTAGATTCGGGAACGGCTTTCTTT.

The chain couples TRBV29-1 to TRBJ2-5, with D unresolved. The CDR3 covers 13 residues. Between the trimmed V and J ends, which lost 3 bases and 5 bases, there was a span of 13 bases. Looked up from germline, CDR1 is SQVTM and CDR2 is ANQGSEA. This chain's CDR3 is CSVDFARKETQYF. CDR3 bases: TGCAGCGTTGATTTCGCCAGAAAGGAGACCCAGTACTTC. Full variable domain (outside the CDR3, taken from reference TRBV29-1 and TRBJ2-5): SAVISQKPSRDICQRGTSLTIQCQVDSQVTMMFWYRQQPGQSLTLIATANQGSEATYESGFVIDKFPISRPNLTFSTLTVSNMSPEDSSIYLCSVDFARKETQYFGPGTRLLVL.

The table lists this clonotype with many counts. The V gene is TRBV11-2, the J gene TRBJ2-7; TRBD2 aligns across 8 bases. Germline assignment: CDR1 SGHAT and CDR2 FQNNGV. This CDR3 is built from 13 residues. Germline trimming cut 3 bases from V and 2 bases from J; bases unmatched to any gene: 0. The CDR3 nucleotides read TGTGCCAGCAGCTTTAGCGGGACCTACGAGCAGTACTTC. Residues: CASSFSGTYEQYF.

This clonotype was detected ten times or more. The chain recombines TRBV11-2 with TRBJ2-5; D gene ambiguous. The ends were cut back, 4 bases at V and 5 bases at J, with 11 bases in the middle. Germline V lookup: CDR1 SGHAT, CDR2 FQNNGV. The length of the CDR3 is 13 residues. CDR3 protein: CASSSDLTETQYF. CDR3 DNA: TGTGCCAGCAGCTCCGACCTGACGGAGACCCAGTACTTC.

This clonotype appeared many times. The rearrangement joins TRBV5-8 to TRBJ2-7; the D is unclear. The CDR3 totals 11 residues. Trimming left V 4 bases short and J 3 bases short, with 5 bases between. Germline assignment: CDR1 SGHTS and CDR2 YDEGEE. The CDR3 region has the DNA TGTGCCAGCAGCGTGGTCTACGAGCAGTACTTC. It translates to CASSVVYEQYF.

A note on this clonotype: An end of the junction does not agree with germline; a read error may underlie this. The V and J genes are TRBV12-5 and TRBJ2-1, with TRBD2 matching 7 bases. The CDR3 is 15 residues long. Germline V gene sequence: CDR1 LGHNT, CDR2 FRNRAP. CDR3 residues: CASGLGGGVYDEQFF. CDR3 bases: TGTGCTAGTGGTTTGGGGGGGGGGGTCTACGATGAACAGTTCTTC.

This clonotype was counted a few times. The chain recombines TRBV11-2 with TRBJ2-1; 9 nucleotides line up with TRBD2. Germline-derived CDR1 and CDR2 are SGHAT and FQNNGV. This CDR3 region has 17 residues. V shed 11 bases, J shed 0 bases, and the junction held 14 bases outside the gene matches. Here the CDR3 DNA reads TGTGCCTCCCAAGGGCTAGCGGGGCCAGGCTCCTACAATGAGCAGTTCTTC. This sequence encodes CASQGLAGPGSYNEQFF.

The chain has TRBV29-1 and TRBJ1-4, with D perhaps TRBD1 (5 bases). Germline loops: CDR1 SQVTM, CDR2 ANQGSEA. Trimming stripped 5 bases from V and 5 bases from J, with 15 bases between. The CDR3 has 14 residues. CDR3 bases: TGCAGCGTTCAAGCCGGGACGCACAATGAAAAACTGTTTTTT. It yields the protein CSVQAGTHNEKLFF.

In this sample, this clonotype turned up many times. The rearrangement links TRBV2 to TRBJ2-7; D perhaps matches TRBD1 (5 bases). The CDR3 is made up of 14 amino acids. The V gene's germline CDR1 is SNHLY and CDR2 FYNNEI. Trimming stripped 0 bases from V and 3 bases from J, with 9 bases between. CDR3: CASSEADIRYEQYF. In nucleotides, the CDR3 is TGTGCCAGCAGTGAAGCGGACATCCGCTACGAGCAGTACTTC.

This clonotype occurred a few times. V gene TRBV6-1 combines with J gene TRBJ2-1, with TRBD2 identical over 11 bases. Germline CDR1 and CDR2: MNHNS and SASEGT. The length of the CDR3 is 16 residues. After removal of 1 base from V and 6 bases from J, the junction contained 5 bases not matched to a gene. CDR3 sequence reads: CASSEGVTSGINEQFF. In DNA form, the CDR3 reads TGTGCCAGCAGTGAAGGAGTGACTAGCGGGATCAATGAGCAGTTCTTC.